The next 6 T cell receptor beta chains were all read from a single sample in a study of a mutant IDH1 vaccine in newly diagnosed glioma (dated by TCRdb to the early 2020s). The library was obtained by the immunoSEQ multiplex PCR assay. Imported from immuneACCESS, the table was reduced by TCRdb to in-frame sequences with V and J called. These copies leave out some clones; in studies compared against another copy, an unresolved V gene accounts for under half, and the cause of the remainder is not known. Present in this sample are about 88,000 clones, roughly 82% of which were seen just once. The ten most abundant clones make up about 5.1% of the sample. The time point label here, explained by the study, means: baseline, week 1 (first vaccination visit). The sample's treatment or condition, from its label and the paper: pre-vaccination baseline after standard-of-care therapy. Sequencing was performed on PBMCs, taken from a glioma patient treated with radiotherapy, temozolomide or both. All receptors derive from a man aged 35-49 years with glioma. Some clones in this sample may be carry-over from other donors' samples.

V is TRBV11-2 and J is TRBJ2-7, with D perhaps matching TRBD2 (5 bases). Trimming removed 1 base from V and 12 bases from J, with 10 bases in between. The length of the CDR3 is 11 residues. CDR1 and CDR2 (germline): SGHAT, FQNNGV. The CDR3 region is CASSLGGPAYF. CDR3 coding DNA: TGTGCCAGCAGCTTAGGAGGGCCCGCGTACTTC.

This chain links TRBV2 with TRBJ1-2, with 7 bases fitting TRBD1. The V gene end was trimmed by 6 bases and the J gene end by 4 bases; junction bases not matched to a gene: 5. CDR1 is SNHLY, CDR2 FYNNEI, per germline. CDR3 length: 13 amino acids. CDR3 region: CASRPTGPYGYTF. CDR3 sequence (DNA): TGTGCCAGCAGACCGACAGGGCCCTATGGCTACACCTTC.

This chain links TRBV7-9 with TRBJ1-6; D perhaps matches TRBD1 (6 bases). Germline loops: CDR1 SEHNR, CDR2 FQNEAQ (reference sequence). The V end was cut by 6 bases, the J end by 8 bases, with 11 bases between. The CDR3 is made up of 13 amino acids. CDR3: CASSSTGYSPLHF. The CDR3 region has the DNA TGTGCCAGCAGTTCGACAGGTTATTCACCCCTCCACTTT.

The gene calls are TRBV7-2 and TRBJ2-1; the D is unclear. Looked up from germline, CDR1 is SGHTA and CDR2 is FQGNSA. V was pared by 7 bases and J by 2 bases, with 12 bases between. The CDR3 runs to 14 residues. The CDR3 DNA is TGTGCCAGCACCCGACTGACCACCTACAATGAGCAGTTCTTC. Protein sequence: CASTRLTTYNEQFF.

The chain carries TRBV5-4 and TRBJ2-5, with 7 bases fitting TRBD1. In germline, CDR1 is SGHNT, CDR2 YYREEE (reference sequence). Unmatched junction bases numbered 1, after V lost 3 bases and J lost 2 bases. The CDR3 covers 13 residues. The CDR3 sequence: CASSSTGQETQYF. In DNA form, the CDR3 reads TGTGCCAGCAGCTCGACAGGGCAAGAGACCCAGTACTTC.

The gene calls are TRBV19 and TRBJ1-4, with D possibly TRBD1 on 5 matching bases. Per the germline V gene, CDR1 is LNHDA and CDR2 is SQIVND (reference sequence). The CDR3 contains 15 residues. V was pared by 5 bases and J by 8 bases, with 18 bases between. CDR3 sequence reads: CASSPARVLGEKLFF. CDR3 DNA sequence: TGTGCCAGTAGTCCGGCCAGGGTATTAGGCGAAAAACTGTTTTTT.